The source of this T cell receptor (beta chain) is a study of Tregs in tolerant kidney transplant recipients. Findings and caveats of the study: This study did not directly address biological reproducibility. In tolerant patients, donor-specific Tregs outgrew total Tregs, suggesting antigen-driven expansion. Changing PCR primers prevented nucleotide comparison between some patients' samples.

Measured with immunoSEQ multiplex PCR; TCRdb has only the in-frame clones, and not every one. The sample records 50,000 to 65,000 clones, about 90% being singletons. The germline CDR1 and CDR2 sequences are SNHLY and FYNNEI. The CDR3 spans 13 residues. Mixed chimerism was transient after nonmyeloablative marrow transplants from related graft donors. CD4+CD25+CD127- Tregs, CD4+CD25- non-Tregs, CD4 and CD8 cells were sorted. As regards this clone: Antigen specificity is unknown.

This sequence joins TRBV2 and TRBJ2-5; D is possibly TRBD2 (5 bases). The J call may not be correct, given that the DNA end is closer to TRBJ2-7. The input for sequencing was CD4+ T cells from blood (PBMCs), taken 6 months after the transplant. This sequence was found in a human patient who received a combined kidney and bone marrow transplant. Some T cells may originate from the graft donor. The CDR3 spells CASSEPGLYEQYF. CDR3 nucleotides: TGTGCCAGCAGTGAGCCAGGACTCTACGAGCAGTACTTC.